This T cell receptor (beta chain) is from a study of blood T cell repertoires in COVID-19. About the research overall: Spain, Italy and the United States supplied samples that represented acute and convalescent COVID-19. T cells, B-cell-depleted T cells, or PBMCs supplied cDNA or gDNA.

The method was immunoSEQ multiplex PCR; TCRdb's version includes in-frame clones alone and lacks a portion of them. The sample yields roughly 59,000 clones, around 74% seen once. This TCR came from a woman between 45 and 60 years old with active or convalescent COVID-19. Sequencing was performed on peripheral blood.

The DNA for the CDR3 is TGTGCCTGGAGTGTACCGGAGCCGCAGATCTCCTACAATGAGCAGTTCTTC. It is translated as CAWSVPEPQISYNEQFF. The J gene is TRBJ2-1, the V gene TRBV30; no definite D call. V lost 0 bases and J lost 0, with 15 bases in between. From germline, CDR1 is GTSNPN and CDR2 SVGIG (reference sequence). This CDR3 region has 17 residues.